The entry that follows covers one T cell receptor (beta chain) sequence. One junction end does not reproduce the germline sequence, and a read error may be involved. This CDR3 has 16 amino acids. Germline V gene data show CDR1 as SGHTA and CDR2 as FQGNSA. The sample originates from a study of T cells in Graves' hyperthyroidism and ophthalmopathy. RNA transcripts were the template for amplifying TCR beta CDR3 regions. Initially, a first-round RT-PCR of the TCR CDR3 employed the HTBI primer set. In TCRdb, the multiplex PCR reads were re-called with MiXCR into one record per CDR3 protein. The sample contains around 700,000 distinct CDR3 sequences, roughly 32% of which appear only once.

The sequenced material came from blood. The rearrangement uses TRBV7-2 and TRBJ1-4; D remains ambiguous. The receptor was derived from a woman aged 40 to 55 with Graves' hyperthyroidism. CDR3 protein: CASSQGRSGTNEKLFF. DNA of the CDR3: TGCGCCAGCAGCCAAGGGCGGTCGGGAACTAATGAAAAACTGTTTTTT.